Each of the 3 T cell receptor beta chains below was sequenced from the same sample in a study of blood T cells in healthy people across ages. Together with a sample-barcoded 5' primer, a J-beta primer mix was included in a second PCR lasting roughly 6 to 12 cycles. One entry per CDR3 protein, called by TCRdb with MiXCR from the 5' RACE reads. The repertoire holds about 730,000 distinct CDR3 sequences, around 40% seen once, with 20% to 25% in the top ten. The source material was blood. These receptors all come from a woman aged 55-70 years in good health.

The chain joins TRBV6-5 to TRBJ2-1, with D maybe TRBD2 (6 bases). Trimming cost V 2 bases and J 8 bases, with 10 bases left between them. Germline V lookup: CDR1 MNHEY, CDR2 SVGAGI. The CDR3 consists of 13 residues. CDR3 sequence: CASSYQTSHEQFF. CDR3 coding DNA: TGTGCCAGCAGTTACCAAACTAGCCATGAGCAGTTCTTC.

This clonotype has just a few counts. The CDR3 bases are TGTGCCAGCAGTGTTTTAAGGACTAGCGACGAGCAGTACTTC. Translation: CASSVLRTSDEQYF. This rearrangement joins TRBV6-5 to TRBJ2-7, with 9 bases lining up with TRBD2. This CDR3 spans 14 amino acids. V lost 5 bases and J lost 5; bases outside the gene matches: 7. The germline V gene has CDR1 MNHEY and CDR2 SVGAGI.

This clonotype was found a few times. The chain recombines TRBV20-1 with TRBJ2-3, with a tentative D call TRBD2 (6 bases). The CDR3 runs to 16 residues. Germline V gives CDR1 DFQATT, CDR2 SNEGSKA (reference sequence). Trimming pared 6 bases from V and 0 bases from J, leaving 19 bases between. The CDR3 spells CSAGPPLAPSTDTQYF. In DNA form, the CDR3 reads TGCAGTGCCGGACCCCCCCTAGCGCCTAGCACAGATACGCAGTATTTT.